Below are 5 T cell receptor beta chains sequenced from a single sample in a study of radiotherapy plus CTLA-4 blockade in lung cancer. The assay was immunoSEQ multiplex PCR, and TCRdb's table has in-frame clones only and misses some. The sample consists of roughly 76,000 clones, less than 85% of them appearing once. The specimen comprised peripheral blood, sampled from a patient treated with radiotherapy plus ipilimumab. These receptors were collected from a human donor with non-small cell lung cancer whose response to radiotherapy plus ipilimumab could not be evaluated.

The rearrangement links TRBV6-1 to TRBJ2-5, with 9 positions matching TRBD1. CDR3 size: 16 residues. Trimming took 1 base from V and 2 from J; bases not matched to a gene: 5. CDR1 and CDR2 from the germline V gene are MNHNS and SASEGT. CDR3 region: CASSEGSGTGQETQYF. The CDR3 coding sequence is TGTGCCAGCAGTGAAGGGTCTGGGACAGGGCAAGAGACCCAGTACTTC.

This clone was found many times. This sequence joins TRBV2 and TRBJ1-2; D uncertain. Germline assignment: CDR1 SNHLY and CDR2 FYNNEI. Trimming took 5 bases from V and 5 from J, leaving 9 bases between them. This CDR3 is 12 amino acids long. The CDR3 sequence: CASSITEYGYTF. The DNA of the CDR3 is TGTGCCAGCAGTATAACAGAGTATGGCTACACCTTC.

CDR3 residues: CSARRGSTDTQYF. For the CDR3, the DNA is TGCAGCGCCCGCAGGGGAAGCACAGATACGCAGTATTTT. The V and J genes are TRBV29-1 and TRBJ2-3, with D possibly matching TRBD1 (6 bases). The CDR3 runs to 13 residues. Trimming left V 7 bases short and J 0 bases short, with 11 bases between. Germline V gene sequence: CDR1 SQVTM, CDR2 ANQGSEA.

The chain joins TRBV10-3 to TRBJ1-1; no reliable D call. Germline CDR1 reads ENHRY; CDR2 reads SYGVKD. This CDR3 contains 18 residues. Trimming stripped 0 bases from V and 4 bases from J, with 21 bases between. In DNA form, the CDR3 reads TGTGCCATCAGTGAGTCGATGATCTTGCGGCGGCGAAGCACTGAAGCTTTCTTT. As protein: CAISESMILRRRSTEAFF.

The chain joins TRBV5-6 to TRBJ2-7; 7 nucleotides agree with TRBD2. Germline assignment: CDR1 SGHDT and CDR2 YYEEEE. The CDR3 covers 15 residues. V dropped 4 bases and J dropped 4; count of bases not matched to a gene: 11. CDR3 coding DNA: TGTGCCAGCAGCCCGGCTGGGGGGGTCTCGTACGAGCAGTACTTC. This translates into CASSPAGGVSYEQYF. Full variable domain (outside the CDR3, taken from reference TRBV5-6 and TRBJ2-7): DAGVTQSPTHLIKTRGQQVTLRCSPKSGHDTVSWYQQALGQGPQFIFQYYEEEERQRGNFPDRFSGHQFPNYSSELNVNALLLGDSALYLCASSPAGGVSYEQYFGPGTRLTVT.